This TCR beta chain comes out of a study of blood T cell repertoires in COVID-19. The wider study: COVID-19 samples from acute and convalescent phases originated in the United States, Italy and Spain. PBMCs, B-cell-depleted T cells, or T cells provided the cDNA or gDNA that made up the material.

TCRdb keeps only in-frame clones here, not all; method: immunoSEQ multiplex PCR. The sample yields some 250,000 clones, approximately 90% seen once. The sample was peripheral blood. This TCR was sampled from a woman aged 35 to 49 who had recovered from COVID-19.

In DNA, the CDR3 is TGTGCCAGCAGCTTAGCCCAGGGGCGGGGGGTCTATGGCTACACCTTC. It translates to CASSLAQGRGVYGYTF. The chain links TRBV13 to TRBJ1-2, with D maybe TRBD1 (6 bases). The CDR3 consists of 16 residues. The germline gives CDR1 PRHDT, CDR2 FYEKMQ (reference sequence). Between the trimmed V and J ends, which lost 1 base and 4 bases, there was a span of 16 bases.